This is a list of T cell receptor beta chains from one sample in a study of T-cell memory formation after mild COVID-19. MiXCR was run by TCRdb on the 5' RACE reads, yielding one entry per CDR3 protein. The sample yields approximately 300,000 distinct CDR3 sequences, more than 15% seen once. The sequencing input was PBMCs or a T cell subset sorted from them (not recorded which). Every receptor here comes from a young man who had mild COVID-19 (a few samples of this study predate the infection). Cell type and time point are not known. CDR3s include the opening cysteine and the closing phenylalanine or tryptophan. D genes are given only for firm matches. The size field is filled for only some rows; it gives once, few, many or a size class.

clone size: -; J gene: TRBJ2-3; D gene: -; V gene: TRBV7-9; CDR3 protein: CASNPKDTQYF; CDR3 DNA: TGTGCCAGCAACCCCAAAGATACGCAGTATTTT
clone size: few; J gene: TRBJ2-1; D gene: TRBD2; V gene: TRBV7-2; CDR3 protein: CASRFGGADEQFF; CDR3 DNA: TGTGCCAGCAGATTCGGGGGGGCTGATGAGCAGTTCTTC
clone size: many; J gene: TRBJ2-1; D gene: -; V gene: TRBV15; CDR3 protein: CATSRVQGNEQFF; CDR3 DNA: TGTGCCACCAGCAGAGTCCAGGGGAATGAGCAGTTCTTC
clone size: few; J gene: TRBJ1-2; D gene: -; V gene: TRBV15; CDR3 protein: CATSRGRDSHYGYTF; CDR3 DNA: TGTGCCACCAGCAGAGGCCGTGACAGCCACTATGGCTACACCTTC
clone size: -; J gene: TRBJ1-2; D gene: TRBD1; V gene: TRBV2; CDR3 protein: CASTPTGGRNYGYTF; CDR3 DNA: TGTGCCAGCACCCCGACAGGGGGCAGAAACTATGGCTACACCTTC
clone size: few; J gene: TRBJ1-2; D gene: -; V gene: TRBV6-5; CDR3 protein: CASSSWGGPDYGYTF; CDR3 DNA: TGTGCCAGCAGTTCCTGGGGGGGGCCAGACTATGGCTACACCTTC
clone size: -; J gene: TRBJ2-1; D gene: TRBD2; V gene: TRBV24-1; CDR3 protein: CATSEPGVSGEYNEQFF; CDR3 DNA: TGTGCCACCAGTGAACCCGGTGTTAGCGGGGAGTACAATGAGCAGTTCTTC
clone size: many; J gene: TRBJ2-5; D gene: TRBD1; V gene: TRBV20-1; CDR3 protein: CSAETGPQETQYF; CDR3 DNA: TGCAGTGCAGAGACAGGGCCCCAAGAGACCCAGTACTTC
clone size: -; J gene: TRBJ2-2; D gene: TRBD1; V gene: TRBV7-3; CDR3 protein: CASSRNVQGFSGELFF; CDR3 DNA: TGTGCCAGCAGCCGAAACGTACAGGGGTTTAGCGGGGAGCTGTTTTTT
clone size: -; J gene: TRBJ1-1; D gene: -; V gene: TRBV6-5; CDR3 protein: CASIRGRGYTEAFF; CDR3 DNA: TGTGCCAGCATCCGAGGGAGAGGGTACACTGAAGCTTTCTTT
clone size: few; J gene: TRBJ2-1; D gene: -; V gene: TRBV12-5; CDR3 protein: CASGPGTLEQFF; CDR3 DNA: TGTGCTAGTGGTCCTGGGACCTTAGAGCAGTTCTTC
clone size: -; J gene: TRBJ1-2; D gene: -; V gene: TRBV11-2; CDR3 protein: CASSLALSNYGYTF; CDR3 DNA: TGTGCCAGCAGCTTAGCCCTCTCTAACTATGGCTACACCTTC
clone size: -; J gene: TRBJ1-5; D gene: -; V gene: TRBV6-2/TRBV6-3; CDR3 protein: CASGLIVPQHF; CDR3 DNA: TGTGCCAGCGGGTTGATTGTACCCCAGCATTTT
clone size: many; J gene: TRBJ2-1; D gene: -; V gene: TRBV2; CDR3 protein: CASGGIGNEQFF; CDR3 DNA: TGTGCCAGCGGGGGTATTGGGAATGAGCAGTTCTTC
clone size: many; J gene: TRBJ2-3; D gene: -; V gene: TRBV20-1; CDR3 protein: CSARVPSPGISDTQYF; CDR3 DNA: TGCAGTGCTAGAGTTCCCTCTCCGGGAATATCAGATACGCAGTATTTT
clone size: many; J gene: TRBJ2-1; D gene: TRBD2; V gene: TRBV7-2; CDR3 protein: CASSLNSGAYNEQFF; CDR3 DNA: TGTGCCAGCAGCTTAAATAGCGGGGCCTACAATGAGCAGTTCTTC
clone size: few; J gene: TRBJ2-5; D gene: -; V gene: TRBV20-1; CDR3 protein: CSARNQPETQYF; CDR3 DNA: TGCAGTGCTAGAAACCAACCGGAGACCCAGTACTTC
clone size: -; J gene: TRBJ2-1; D gene: -; V gene: TRBV2; CDR3 protein: CASSVSQGLNEQFF; CDR3 DNA: TGTGCCAGCAGTGTAAGTCAGGGGCTAAATGAGCAGTTCTTC